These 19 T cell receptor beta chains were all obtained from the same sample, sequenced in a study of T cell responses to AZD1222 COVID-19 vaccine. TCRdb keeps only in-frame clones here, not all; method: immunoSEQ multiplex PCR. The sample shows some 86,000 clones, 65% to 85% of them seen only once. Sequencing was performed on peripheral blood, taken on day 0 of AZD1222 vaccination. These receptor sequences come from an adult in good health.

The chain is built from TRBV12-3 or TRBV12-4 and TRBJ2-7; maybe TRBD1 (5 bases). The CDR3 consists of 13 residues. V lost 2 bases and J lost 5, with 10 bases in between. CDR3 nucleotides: TGTGCCAGCAGTTTAAAGGGGTCGGACGAGCAGTACTTC. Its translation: CASSLKGSDEQYF.

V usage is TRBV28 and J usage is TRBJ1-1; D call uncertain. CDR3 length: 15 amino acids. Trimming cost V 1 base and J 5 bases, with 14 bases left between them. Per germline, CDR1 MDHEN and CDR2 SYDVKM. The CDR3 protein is CASSLYEGGSTEAFF. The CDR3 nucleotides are TGTGCCAGCAGTTTATATGAGGGAGGGTCGACTGAAGCTTTCTTT.

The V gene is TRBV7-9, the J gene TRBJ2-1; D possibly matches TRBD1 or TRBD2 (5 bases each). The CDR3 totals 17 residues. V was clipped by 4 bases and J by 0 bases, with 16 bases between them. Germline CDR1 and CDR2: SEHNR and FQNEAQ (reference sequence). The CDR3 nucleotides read TGTGCCAGCAGCTCCACCGGGACGGTTAGCTCCTACAATGAGCAGTTCTTC. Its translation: CASSSTGTVSSYNEQFF.

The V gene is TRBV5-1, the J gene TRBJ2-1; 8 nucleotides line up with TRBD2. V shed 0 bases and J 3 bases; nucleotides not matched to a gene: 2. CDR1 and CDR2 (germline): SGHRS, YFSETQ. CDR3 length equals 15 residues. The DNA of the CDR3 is TGCGCCAGCAGCTTGGACAGCGGGAGCTACAATGAGCAGTTCTTC. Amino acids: CASSLDSGSYNEQFF.

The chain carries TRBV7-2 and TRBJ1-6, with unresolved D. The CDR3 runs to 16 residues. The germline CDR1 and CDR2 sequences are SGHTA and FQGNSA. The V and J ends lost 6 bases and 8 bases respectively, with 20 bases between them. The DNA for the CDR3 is TGTGCCAGCAGGGGAATCAAGTCGTCCCGGGATTCACCCCTCCACTTT. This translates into CASRGIKSSRDSPLHF.

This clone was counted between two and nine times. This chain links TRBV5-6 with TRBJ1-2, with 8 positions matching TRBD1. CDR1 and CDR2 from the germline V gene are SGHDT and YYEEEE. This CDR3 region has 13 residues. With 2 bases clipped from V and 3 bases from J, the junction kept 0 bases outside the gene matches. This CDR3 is CASSFRGHYGYTF. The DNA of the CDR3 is TGTGCCAGCAGCTTCAGGGGGCACTATGGCTACACCTTC.

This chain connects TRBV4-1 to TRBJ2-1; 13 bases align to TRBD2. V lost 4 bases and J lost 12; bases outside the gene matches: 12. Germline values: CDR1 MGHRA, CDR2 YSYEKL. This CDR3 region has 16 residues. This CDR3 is CASSRAGTSGARGQFF. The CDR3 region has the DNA TGCGCCAGCAGCCGAGCCGGGACTAGCGGGGCTAGGGGGCAGTTCTTC.

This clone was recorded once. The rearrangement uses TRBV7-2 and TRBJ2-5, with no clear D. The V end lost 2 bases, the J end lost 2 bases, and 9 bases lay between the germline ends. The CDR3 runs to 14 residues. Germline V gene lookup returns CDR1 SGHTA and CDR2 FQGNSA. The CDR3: CASSLRLRQETQYF. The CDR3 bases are TGTGCCAGCAGCTTAAGGCTACGGCAAGAGACCCAGTACTTC. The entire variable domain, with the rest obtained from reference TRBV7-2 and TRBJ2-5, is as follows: GAGVSQSPSNKVTEKGKDVELRCDPISGHTALYWYRQSLGQGLEFLIYFQGNSAPDKSGLPSDRFSAERTGGSVSTLTIQRTQQEDSAVYLCASSLRLRQETQYFGPGTRLLVL.

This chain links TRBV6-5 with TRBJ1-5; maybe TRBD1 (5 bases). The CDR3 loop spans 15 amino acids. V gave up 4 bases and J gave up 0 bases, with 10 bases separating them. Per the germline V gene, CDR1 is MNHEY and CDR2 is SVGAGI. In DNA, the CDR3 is TGTGCCAGCAGTTCCGACAGATATAGCAATCAGCCCCAGCATTTT. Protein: CASSSDRYSNQPQHF.

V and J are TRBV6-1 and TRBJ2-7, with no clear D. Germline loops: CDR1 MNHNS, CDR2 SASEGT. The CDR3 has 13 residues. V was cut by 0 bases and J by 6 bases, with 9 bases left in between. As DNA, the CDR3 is TGTGCCAGCAGTGAAGCTGCTAGGTTCGAGCAGTACTTC. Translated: CASSEAARFEQYF.

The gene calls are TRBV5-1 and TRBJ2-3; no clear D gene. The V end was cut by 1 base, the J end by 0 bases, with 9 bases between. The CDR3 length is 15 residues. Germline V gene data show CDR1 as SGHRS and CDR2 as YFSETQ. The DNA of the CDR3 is TGCGCCAGCAGCTTGCCTGCAGGCAGCACAGATACGCAGTATTTT. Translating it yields CASSLPAGSTDTQYF.

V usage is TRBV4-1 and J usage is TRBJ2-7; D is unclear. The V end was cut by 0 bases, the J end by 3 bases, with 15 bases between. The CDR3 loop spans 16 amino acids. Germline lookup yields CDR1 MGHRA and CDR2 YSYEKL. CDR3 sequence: CASSQEPDQKHYEQYF. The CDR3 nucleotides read TGCGCCAGCAGCCAAGAACCCGACCAGAAACACTACGAGCAGTACTTC.

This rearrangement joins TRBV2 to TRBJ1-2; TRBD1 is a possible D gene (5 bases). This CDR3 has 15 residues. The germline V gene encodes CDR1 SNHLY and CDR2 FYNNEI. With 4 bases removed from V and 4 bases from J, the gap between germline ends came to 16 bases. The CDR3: CASSALRQGSYGYTF. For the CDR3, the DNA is TGTGCCAGCAGTGCCCTACGGCAGGGAAGCTATGGCTACACCTTC.

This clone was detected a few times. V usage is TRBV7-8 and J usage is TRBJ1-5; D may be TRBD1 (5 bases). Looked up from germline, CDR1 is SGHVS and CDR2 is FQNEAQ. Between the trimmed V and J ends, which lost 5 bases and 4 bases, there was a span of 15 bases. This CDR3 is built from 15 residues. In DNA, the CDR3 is TGTGCCAGCAGCCTAAGGCAGGGCTTGAATCAGCCCCAGCATTTT. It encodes CASSLRQGLNQPQHF.

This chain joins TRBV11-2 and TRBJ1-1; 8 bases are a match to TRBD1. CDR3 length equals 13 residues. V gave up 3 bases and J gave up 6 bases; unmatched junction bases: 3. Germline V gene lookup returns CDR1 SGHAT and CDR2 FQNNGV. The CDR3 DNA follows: TGTGCCAGCAGCTTCGACAGGGGCTCTGAAGCTTTCTTT. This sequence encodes CASSFDRGSEAFF.

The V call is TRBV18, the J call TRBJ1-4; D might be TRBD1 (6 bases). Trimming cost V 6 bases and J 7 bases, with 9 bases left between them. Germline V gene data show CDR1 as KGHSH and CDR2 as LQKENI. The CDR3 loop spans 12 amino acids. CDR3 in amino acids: CASSGGGEKLFF. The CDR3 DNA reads TGTGCCAGCTCCGGGGGCGGTGAAAAACTGTTTTTT.

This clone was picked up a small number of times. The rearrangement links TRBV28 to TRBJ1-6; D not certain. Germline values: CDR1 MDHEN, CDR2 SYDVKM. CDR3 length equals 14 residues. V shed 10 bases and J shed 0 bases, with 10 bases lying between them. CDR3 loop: CATLIGSYNSPLHF. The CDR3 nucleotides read TGTGCCACCCTAATAGGCTCCTATAATTCACCCCTCCACTTT.

The CDR3 here is CASSRDRGNEKLFF. CDR3 nucleotides: TGCGCCAGCAGCAGGGACAGGGGAAACGAAAAACTGTTTTTT. The gene calls are TRBV4-1 and TRBJ1-4, with TRBD1 matching 10 bases. The trim removed 5 bases at V and 8 bases at J, leaving 5 bases unmatched. Germline V gene lookup returns CDR1 MGHRA and CDR2 YSYEKL. The CDR3 runs 14 residues.

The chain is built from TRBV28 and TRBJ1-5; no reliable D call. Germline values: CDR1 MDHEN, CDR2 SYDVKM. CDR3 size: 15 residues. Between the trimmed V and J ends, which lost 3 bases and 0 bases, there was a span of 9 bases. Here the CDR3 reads CASSFGVYSNQPQHF. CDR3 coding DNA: TGTGCCAGCAGTTTCGGGGTTTATAGCAATCAGCCCCAGCATTTT.